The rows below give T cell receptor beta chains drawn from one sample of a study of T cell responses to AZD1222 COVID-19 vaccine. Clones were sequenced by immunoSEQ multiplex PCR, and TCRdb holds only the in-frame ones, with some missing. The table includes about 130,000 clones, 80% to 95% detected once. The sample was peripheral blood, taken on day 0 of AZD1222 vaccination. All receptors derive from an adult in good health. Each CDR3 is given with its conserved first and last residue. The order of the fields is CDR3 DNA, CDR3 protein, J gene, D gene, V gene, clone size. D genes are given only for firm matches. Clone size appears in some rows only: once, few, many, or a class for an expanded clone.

DNA: TGTGCCAGCAGCCCCCGTACCATAGCGGAGGCCTACAATGAGCAGTTCTTC
CDR3: CASSPRTIAEAYNEQFF
J: TRBJ2-1
D: NA
V: TRBV7-9
size: NA

DNA: TGTGCCAGCAGTTTAGTATACAATGAGCAGTTCTTC
CDR3: CASSLVYNEQFF
J: TRBJ2-1
D: NA
V: TRBV28
size: NA

DNA: TGTGCCAGCAGAGGAAGGGGGGCTTTCTTT
CDR3: CASRGRGAFF
J: TRBJ1-1
D: NA
V: TRBV2
size: NA

DNA: TGTGCCACCAGCAGGATCGGGGGAGGTGGCACTGAAGCTTTCTTT
CDR3: CATSRIGGGGTEAFF
J: TRBJ1-1
D: NA
V: TRBV15
size: NA

DNA: TGTGCCAGCAGCCTAGATACTAGCGCCCTCCTGAGGGGTGAGCAGTTCTTC
CDR3: CASSLDTSALLRGEQFF
J: TRBJ2-1
D: TRBD2
V: TRBV7-9
size: once

DNA: TGTGCCAGCAGCCAAGAACGGAGGCTCCACTCTGGAAACACCATATATTTT
CDR3: CASSQERRLHSGNTIYF
J: TRBJ1-3
D: NA
V: TRBV4-2
size: NA

DNA: TGCGCCAGCAGCCAAGCGCAAGGGAGATCCTACGAGCAGTACTTC
CDR3: CASSQAQGRSYEQYF
J: TRBJ2-7
D: NA
V: TRBV4-3
size: NA

DNA: TGTGCCTGGAGTCCCCTTCGGAGGTGGGAGCAGTACTTC
CDR3: CAWSPLRRWEQYF
J: TRBJ2-7
D: NA
V: TRBV30
size: NA

DNA: TGTGCCAGCAGCGTCGGGAACTCAAACATTCAGTACTTC
CDR3: CASSVGNSNIQYF
J: TRBJ2-4
D: NA
V: TRBV9
size: NA

DNA: TGTGCCAGCAGCTCTTCCGGACACACCGGGGAGCTGTTTTTT
CDR3: CASSSSGHTGELFF
J: TRBJ2-2
D: NA
V: TRBV7-3
size: NA

DNA: TGTGCCAGCAGCCGGCGGGAACGCACAGATACGCAGTATTTT
CDR3: CASSRRERTDTQYF
J: TRBJ2-3
D: NA
V: TRBV6-5
size: NA

DNA: TGTGCCAGCAGTTCACAGGGGGCAAGTGGAAACACCATATATTTT
CDR3: CASSSQGASGNTIYF
J: TRBJ1-3
D: TRBD1
V: TRBV27
size: once

DNA: TGTGCCAGCAGCCCCGGGGGACAGGGAGGCCCCCTAAATGGCTACACCTTC
CDR3: CASSPGGQGGPLNGYTF
J: TRBJ1-2
D: TRBD1
V: TRBV3-1/TRBV3-2
size: NA

DNA: TGTGCCAGCAGTTTAGGCCGGGACGAAAAACTGTTTTTT
CDR3: CASSLGRDEKLFF
J: TRBJ1-4
D: NA
V: TRBV28
size: NA

DNA: TGCGCCAGCAGTGAGCGTAGCGGGAGAAACTACGAGCAGTACTTC
CDR3: CASSERSGRNYEQYF
J: TRBJ2-7
D: TRBD2
V: TRBV10-1
size: once

DNA: TGTGCTAGTGGTTTGAACAGGACCAATCAGCCCCAGCATTTT
CDR3: CASGLNRTNQPQHF
J: TRBJ1-5
D: NA
V: TRBV12-5
size: NA

DNA: TGTGCCAGCTCACCCAAAACAGGGGCCAATCAGCCCCAGCATTTT
CDR3: CASSPKTGANQPQHF
J: TRBJ1-5
D: TRBD1
V: TRBV18
size: NA

DNA: TGTGCCAGCAGTTTAGCTAATCTGTGGCGGGAGACTGAAGCTTTCTTT
CDR3: CASSLANLWRETEAFF
J: TRBJ1-1
D: NA
V: TRBV28
size: NA

DNA: TGTGCCAGCATTGGGTTACAGGGCGCGAACACCGGGGAGCTGTTTTTT
CDR3: CASIGLQGANTGELFF
J: TRBJ2-2
D: NA
V: TRBV2
size: NA

DNA: TGTGCCAGCAGTGAATCCGGCGAGACCCAGTACTTC
CDR3: CASSESGETQYF
J: TRBJ2-5
D: NA
V: TRBV6-1
size: NA

DNA: TGTGCCAGCAGCTTGGTAACCCCCTGGGCGGGAGATGGCTCCTACAATGAGCAGTTCTTC
CDR3: CASSLVTPWAGDGSYNEQFF
J: TRBJ2-1
D: TRBD2
V: TRBV13
size: NA

DNA: TGTGCCAGCAGTGGGGTGACAGGGGGCCTCTGGTATGGCTACACCTTC
CDR3: CASSGVTGGLWYGYTF
J: TRBJ1-2
D: TRBD1
V: TRBV25-1
size: NA

DNA: TGTGCCAGCAGCGTAGACGTGAACACTGAAGCTTTCTTT
CDR3: CASSVDVNTEAFF
J: TRBJ1-1
D: NA
V: TRBV9
size: NA

DNA: TGTGCCAGCAGCTTAGGAGGCCAGCCCCAGCATTTT
CDR3: CASSLGGQPQHF
J: TRBJ1-5
D: NA
V: TRBV13
size: NA

DNA: TGTGCCAGTAGTATCCCGGGGGGGAGCTACGAGCAGTACTTC
CDR3: CASSIPGGSYEQYF
J: TRBJ2-7
D: TRBD2
V: TRBV19
size: NA

DNA: TGTGCCAGCAGCCCGCGGACTAGCTACGAGCAGTACTTC
CDR3: CASSPRTSYEQYF
J: TRBJ2-7
D: TRBD2
V: TRBV5-5
size: NA

DNA: TGTGCCAGCAGTTTCCATAATTCACCCCTCCACTTT
CDR3: CASSFHNSPLHF
J: TRBJ1-6
D: NA
V: TRBV27
size: NA

DNA: TGTGCCAGCAGTCACTCCGGGAGGGATGAAGCTTTCTTT
CDR3: CASSHSGRDEAFF
J: TRBJ1-1
D: NA
V: TRBV12-3/TRBV12-4
size: NA

DNA: TGTGCCACGTATACCGGCGGGAGCCCTGGAAACACCATATATTTT
CDR3: CATYTGGSPGNTIYF
J: TRBJ1-3
D: NA
V: TRBV10-3
size: NA

DNA: TGTGCCAGTAGTATCGCCGGGGCGCTGGCTGAAGCTTTCTTT
CDR3: CASSIAGALAEAFF
J: TRBJ1-1
D: NA
V: TRBV19
size: NA